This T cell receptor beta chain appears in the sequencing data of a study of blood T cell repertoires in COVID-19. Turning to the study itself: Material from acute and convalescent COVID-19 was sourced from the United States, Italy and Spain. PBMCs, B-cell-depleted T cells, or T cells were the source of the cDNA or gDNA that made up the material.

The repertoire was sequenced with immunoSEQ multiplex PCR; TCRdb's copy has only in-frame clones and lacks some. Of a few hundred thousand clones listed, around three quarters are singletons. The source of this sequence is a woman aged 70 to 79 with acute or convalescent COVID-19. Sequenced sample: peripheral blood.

The CDR3 protein is CASSEIAGKETQYF. The CDR3 nucleotides are TGTGCCAGCAGTGAAATAGCGGGGAAAGAGACCCAGTACTTC. V usage is TRBV2 and J usage is TRBJ2-5; 8 bases agree with TRBD2. CDR3 length equals 14 residues. Trimming removed 2 bases from V and 3 bases from J; junction bases left unmatched: 2. Germline CDR1 reads SNHLY; CDR2 reads FYNNEI.